This note documents a single T cell receptor (beta chain) sequence. The data belong to a study of OX40 agonist ivuxolimab in advanced cancers. Repertoires were generated with immunoSEQ multiplex PCR, while TCRdb's copy carries only in-frame clones and drops some. The sample lists tens of thousands of clones, roughly 85% occurring once. From germline, CDR1 is LGHNA and CDR2 YSLEER. The CDR3 covers 15 residues. Trimming stripped 4 bases from V and 3 bases from J, with 16 bases between. This receptor was taken from an adult with an advanced solid tumor such as melanoma, head and neck, liver or kidney cancer. The sample consisted of CD4+ or CD8+ T cells sorted from blood, taken in a trial of the OX40 agonist ivuxolimab. The chain recombines TRBV4-3 with TRBJ2-7, with D tentatively TRBD2 (7 bases). Written as DNA, the CDR3 is TGCGCCAGCAGCCGCTTGGGCGGGGGCGACTACGAGCAGTACTTC. This encodes CASSRLGGGDYEQYF.